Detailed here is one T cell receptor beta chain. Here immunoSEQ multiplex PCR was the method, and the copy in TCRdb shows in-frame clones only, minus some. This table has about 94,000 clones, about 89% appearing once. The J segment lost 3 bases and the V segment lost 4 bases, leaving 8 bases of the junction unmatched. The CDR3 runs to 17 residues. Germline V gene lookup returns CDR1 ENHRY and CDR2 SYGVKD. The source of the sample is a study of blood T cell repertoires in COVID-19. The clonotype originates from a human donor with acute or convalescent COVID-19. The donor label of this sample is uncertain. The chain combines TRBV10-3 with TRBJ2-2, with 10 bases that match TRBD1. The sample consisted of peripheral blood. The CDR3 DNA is TGTGCCATCAGTGCAACCCGACAGGGGGCCGACACCGGGGAGCTGTTTTTT. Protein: CAISATRQGADTGELFF.